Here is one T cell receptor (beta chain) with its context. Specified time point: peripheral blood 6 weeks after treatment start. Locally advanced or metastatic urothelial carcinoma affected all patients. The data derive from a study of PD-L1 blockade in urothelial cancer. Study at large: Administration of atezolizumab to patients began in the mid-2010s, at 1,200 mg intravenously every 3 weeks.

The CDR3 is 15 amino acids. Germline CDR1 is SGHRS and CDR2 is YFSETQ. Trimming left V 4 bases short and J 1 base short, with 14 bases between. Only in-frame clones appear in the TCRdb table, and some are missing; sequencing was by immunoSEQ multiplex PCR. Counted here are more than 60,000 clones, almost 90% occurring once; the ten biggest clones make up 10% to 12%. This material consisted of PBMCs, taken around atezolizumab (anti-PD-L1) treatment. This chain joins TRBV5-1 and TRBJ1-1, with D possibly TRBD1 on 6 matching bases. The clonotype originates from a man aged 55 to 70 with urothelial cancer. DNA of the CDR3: TGCGCCAGCAGCCTACTGGGACAAGCGAACACTGAAGCTTTCTTT. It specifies CASSLLGQANTEAFF.